This entry describes one T cell receptor (beta chain). This clonotype was seen ten or more times. There is no known antigen for this receptor. Base quality data are lacking; no much larger clone is found one base away. Sequencer: Illumina NovaSeq 6000. TCRalpha and TCRbeta cDNA libraries were built by 5'RACE with constant-segment primers, adding sample barcodes and unique molecular identifiers. Trizol reagent was used to extract RNA from every sample. The libraries were amplified in two PCR steps, and the second step added a second sample barcode and Illumina TruSeq adapters. Sequencing of the libraries was done on an Illumina NovaSeq, producing 2 x 150 bp paired-end reads. Turning to the authors' computational methods: With migec v1.2.7, reads were demultiplexed and then collapsed into UMI-guided consensus sequences. With mixcr v2.1.11, UMI consensuses were aligned to TRA and TRB V and J templates and assembled into clonotypes. A clonotype was counted as expanded or contracted only if both edgeR and NoisET called the change significant, with noise models trained on biological replicates. edgeR calls used a false discovery rate-adjusted p below 0.01 and a log2 fold-change threshold of 1. As an exploratory analysis of dynamics, max-normalized trajectories of the 1000 most abundant clonotypes were examined with PCA combined with hierarchical clustering. Each responding clone was given a CD4 or CD8 phenotype based on the CD4+ and CD8+ repertoires, which had been sequenced separately. TCRdb handled the public reads itself, with Q25 trimming in fastp and clone calling in MiXCR, and kept productive beta chains. Rows are unified per CDR3 protein, each entry keeping the most common DNA and genes. These V and J calls are TCRdb output, not the study's own analysis. Within this sample are 140,000 to 150,000 distinct CDR3 sequences, with 6% to 6.5% of them counted one time only. Roughly 1.9% of the sample is held by the ten biggest clonotypes.

The data belong to a study of T-cell memory formation after mild COVID-19 (TCRdb year 2021). In the study overall: TCR sequence clusters from the two donors were found to be largely donor specific. The cohort comprised two young, previously healthy adult volunteers, one female and one male. Longitudinal TCRalpha and TCRbeta repertoire sequencing tracked T-cell clones expanding and contracting after mild COVID-19 in a couple of donors.

Broader findings and caveats from the paper: Contracting CD4+ clones appeared mostly in the CM and EM memory subsets, whereas CD8+ clones were enriched in EMRA. The detection of some responding clones in pre-infection memory suggests that pre-existing cross-reactive memory T cells joined the SARS-CoV-2 response. The study covered only two mild cases, and larger cohorts including severe cases with pre-infection samples were considered necessary. SARS-CoV-2 specificity of the second-wave clones peaking on day 37 was not confirmed. Clones contracting from day 15 to 85 had balanced CD4/CD8 phenotypes, while a second wave expanding from day 15 to 37 was biased towards CD4+.

The V and J ends are trimmed by 4 bases and 6 bases, leaving 28 bases between them. As encoded in the germline V gene (reference sequence), CDR1 is MNHEY while CDR2 is SMNVEV. From its cysteine to its phenylalanine, the CDR3 spans 19 amino acids. This entry keeps only the CDR3 DNA: 57 bases, framed from base 1. Ficoll-Paque density gradient centrifugation was the method used to isolate PBMCs. Sequenced: PBMCs or a T cell subset sorted from them (not recorded which). The receptor was derived from an adult woman who had mild COVID-19 (a few samples of this study predate the infection). The sample titles of this study are shuffled in the database, so cell type and time point are left out; the donor was told from shared clones. The chain uses TRBV27 and TRBJ2-1; the D gene is possibly TRBD2, with 6 bases matching. DNA sequence: TGTGCCAGCAGTTATGGAGGGCTGCCCACCCGCTCACGGACCAATGAGCAGTTCTTC. This encodes CASSYGGLPTRSRTNEQFF.